The 21 T cell receptor beta chains below come from one sample, sequenced in a study of blood T cell repertoires in COVID-19. The method was immunoSEQ multiplex PCR; TCRdb's version includes in-frame clones alone and lacks a portion of them. The profile covers 250,000 to 400,000 clones, with roughly nine tenths appearing a single time and approximately 5.2% taken by the ten largest. Sequencing input: PBMCs or T cells enriched from blood (not recorded which). Every receptor here comes from a man between 60 and 70 years old who had recovered from COVID-19.

CDR3 bases: TGTGCCAGCTCACCTTCCCTAGCGGGAGGCAACAATGAGCAGTTCTTC. It is translated as CASSPSLAGGNNEQFF. The chain carries TRBV18 and TRBJ2-1, with TRBD2 identical over 11 bases. Trimming removed 3 bases from V and 5 bases from J; junction bases left unmatched: 6. This CDR3 has 16 residues. Germline-derived CDR1 and CDR2 are KGHSH and LQKENI.

The chain carries TRBV4-3 and TRBJ1-4, with D perhaps TRBD1 (6 bases). The CDR3 has 12 amino acids. The germline V gene encodes CDR1 LGHNA and CDR2 YSLEER. The germline V and J ends were trimmed by 4 bases and 7 bases, with 7 bases remaining between them. The CDR3 coding sequence is TGCGCCAGCAGCCTCAGGGGTGAAAAACTGTTTTTT. Encoded protein: CASSLRGEKLFF.

The chain combines TRBV27 with TRBJ1-4, with a possible D match to TRBD1 (6 bases). Trimming shortened V by 1 base and J by 8 bases, and 11 bases separated the two germline ends. The CDR3 contains 14 residues. CDR1 and CDR2 from the germline V gene are MNHEY and SMNVEV (reference sequence). The CDR3 DNA is TGTGCCAGCAGTTTATTTACAGGACAGGAAAAACTGTTTTTT. It specifies CASSLFTGQEKLFF.

The chain recombines TRBV24-1 with TRBJ2-5, with 8 bases aligning to TRBD1. Per germline, CDR1 KGHDR and CDR2 SFDVKD. The CDR3 spans 15 residues. The junction had 11 bases not matched to a gene; V was cut back by 7 bases and J by 5 bases. The CDR3 bases are TGTGCCACCAGCACAACCCAGGGGGCAGGGGAGACCCAGTACTTC. Amino acid sequence: CATSTTQGAGETQYF.

The chain links TRBV24-1 to TRBJ1-5; 7 bases match TRBD1. The CDR3 has 16 residues. CDR1 and CDR2 (germline): KGHDR, SFDVKD. Trimming removed 4 bases from V and 4 bases from J; junction bases left unmatched: 9. The CDR3 loop is CATSEKGQGENQPQHF. The CDR3 DNA sequence: TGTGCCACCAGTGAAAAAGGGCAGGGGGAGAATCAGCCCCAGCATTTT.

J is TRBJ2-1 and V is TRBV7-3; 12 bases match TRBD1. The CDR3 sequence is 15 residues long. Unmatched junction bases numbered 9, after V lost 5 bases and J lost 10 bases. Looked up from germline, CDR1 is SGHTA and CDR2 is FQGTGA. CDR3 sequence reads: CASSVLGQGAEEQFF. The CDR3 DNA sequence: TGTGCCAGCAGCGTATTGGGACAGGGGGCGGAAGAGCAGTTCTTC. The whole variable domain, remainder taken from reference TRBV7-3 and TRBJ2-1, is GAGVSQTPSNKVTEKGKYVELRCDPISGHTALYWYRQSLGQGPEFLIYFQGTGAADDSGLPNDRFFAVRPEGSVSTLKIQRTERGDSAVYLCASSVLGQGAEEQFFGPGTRLTVL.

This chain uses TRBV6-5 with TRBJ2-7, with 7 bases identical to TRBD1. The V gene's germline CDR1 is MNHEY and CDR2 SVGAGI. J was trimmed by 6 bases and V by 2 bases; bases with no gene match: 4. The CDR3 runs to 13 residues. Here the CDR3 reads CASSYEGAGEQYF. As DNA, the CDR3 is TGTGCCAGCAGTTACGAGGGGGCAGGCGAGCAGTACTTC.

The chain employs TRBV5-1 and TRBJ2-3; 12 nucleotides match TRBD2. The CDR3 spans 17 residues. Germline-derived CDR1 and CDR2 are SGHRS and YFSETQ. Germline trimming cut 4 bases from V and 6 bases from J; bases unmatched to any gene: 12. Written as DNA, the CDR3 is TGCGCCAGCAGCCCATTCCTTCTAGCGGGAGGGCTTGATACGCAGTATTTT. Amino acid sequence: CASSPFLLAGGLDTQYF.

V gene TRBV6-5 combines with J gene TRBJ1-1, with 10 bases matching TRBD1. With V trimmed by 10 bases and J by 4 bases, 6 bases remained unmatched. Looked up from germline, CDR1 is MNHEY and CDR2 is SVGAGI. The CDR3 runs to 13 residues. The CDR3 protein is CAILRTGGTEAFF. CDR3 nucleotides: TGTGCCATTCTCCGGACAGGGGGCACTGAAGCTTTCTTT.

This clone has only a few counts. The chain combines TRBV5-1 with TRBJ2-2; D possibly corresponds to TRBD2 (5 bases). The CDR3 runs 16 residues. The germline CDR1 and CDR2 sequences are SGHRS and YFSETQ. Trimming took off 0 bases at V and 4 bases at J, with 13 bases between the two ends. For the CDR3, the DNA is TGCGCCAGCAGCTTGGTGACTACCTCGGGCACCGGGGAGCTGTTTTTT. It specifies CASSLVTTSGTGELFF. The variable domain in full, with the rest retrieved from reference TRBV5-1 and TRBJ2-2, is KAGVTQTPRYLIKTRGQQVTLSCSPISGHRSVSWYQQTPGQGLQFLFEYFSETQRNKGNFPGRFSGRQFSNSRSEMNVSTLELGDSALYLCASSLVTTSGTGELFFGEGSRLTVL.

J is TRBJ2-6 and V is TRBV7-2, with D uncertain. The CDR3 is 16 residues long. Germline CDR1 and CDR2: SGHTA and FQGNSA. V was pared by 2 bases and J by 2 bases, with 10 bases between. The CDR3 DNA follows: TGTGCCAGCAGCTTAACAGTAAGCACTGGGGCCAACGTCCTGACTTTC. Its translation is CASSLTVSTGANVLTF.

The CDR3 loop reads CASSARSSAGELFF. Written as DNA, the CDR3 is TGTGCCAGCAGCGCCCGATCTAGCGCCGGGGAGCTGTTTTTT. The chain links TRBV5-4 to TRBJ2-2; D perhaps matches TRBD2 (6 bases). V gave up 4 bases and J gave up 6 bases, with 13 bases separating them. This CDR3 contains 14 residues. Germline V CDR1 and CDR2: SGHNT, YYREEE (reference sequence).

The genes are TRBV7-2 and TRBJ2-3, with D possibly being TRBD1 (5 bases). The germline gives CDR1 SGHTA, CDR2 FQGNSA. Trimming took off 5 bases at V and 0 bases at J, with 9 bases between the two ends. The length of the CDR3 is 14 residues. CDR3 bases: TGTGCCAGCAGCAGACAGACAAGCACAGATACGCAGTATTTT. Its translation is CASSRQTSTDTQYF.

The V call is TRBV4-2, the J call TRBJ2-7; 13 nucleotides line up with TRBD2. The V segment lost 3 bases and the J segment 4 bases; nucleotides outside the gene matches: 6. This CDR3 spans 16 amino acids. CDR1 and CDR2 (germline): LGHNA, YNFKEQ. CDR3 protein: CASSQGGLAGNYEQYF. The CDR3 nucleotides read TGTGCCAGCAGCCAGGGGGGACTAGCGGGAAATTACGAGCAGTACTTC.

The chain employs TRBV4-2 and TRBJ1-2; 12 nucleotides align to TRBD1. The V segment lost 0 bases and the J segment 7 bases; nucleotides outside the gene matches: 12. Germline V gene lookup returns CDR1 LGHNA and CDR2 YNFKEQ. CDR3 length: 18 amino acids. CDR3 amino acids: CASSQDQGQGALTGGYTF. The DNA of the CDR3 is TGTGCCAGCAGCCAAGATCAGGGACAGGGGGCTCTAACGGGTGGCTACACCTTC.

This sequence joins TRBV29-1 and TRBJ2-7, with TRBD2 identical over 9 bases. Germline-derived CDR1 and CDR2 are SQVTM and ANQGSEA. This CDR3 has 13 amino acids. J was trimmed by 4 bases and V by 5 bases; bases with no gene match: 6. This chain's CDR3 is CSVYSGSGYEQYF. CDR3 bases: TGCAGCGTTTATAGCGGGAGCGGTTACGAGCAGTACTTC.

The gene calls are TRBV28 and TRBJ1-2; no firm D call. This CDR3 region has 13 residues. Per germline, CDR1 MDHEN and CDR2 SYDVKM. V lost 3 bases, J lost 5 bases, and 10 bases lay in between. CDR3 sequence (DNA): TGTGCCAGCAGTTTGTTGACTGCTTATGGCTACACCTTC. Translated: CASSLLTAYGYTF.

V is TRBV19 and J is TRBJ2-7; 10 bases fit TRBD1. The CDR3 length is 16 residues. Germline assignment: CDR1 LNHDA and CDR2 SQIVND (reference sequence). The V and J ends lost 5 bases and 0 bases, in that order; junction bases with no gene match: 7. CDR3 residues: CASSAPGQGSSYEQYF. The CDR3 DNA reads TGTGCCAGTAGTGCCCCGGGACAGGGGAGCTCCTACGAGCAGTACTTC.

The chain combines TRBV19 with TRBJ2-1; the D is unclear. Trimming removed 3 bases at V and 0 bases at J, with 9 bases between. This CDR3 spans 15 amino acids. The germline gives CDR1 LNHDA, CDR2 SQIVND (reference sequence). The CDR3, as DNA: TGTGCCAGTAGTATTTCCCGGAGCTCCTACAATGAGCAGTTCTTC. Translated: CASSISRSSYNEQFF.

The rearrangement uses TRBV11-2 and TRBJ2-1, with TRBD2 as a possible D gene (7 bases). V shed 0 bases and J shed 5 bases, with 17 bases lying between them. Looked up from germline, CDR1 is SGHAT and CDR2 is FQNNGV. The CDR3 spans 17 residues. The CDR3 reads CASSLEFSGGPNNEQFF. CDR3 nucleotide sequence: TGTGCCAGCAGCTTAGAATTTTCGGGGGGCCCGAACAATGAGCAGTTCTTC. Combining the CDR3 with reference TRBV11-2 and TRBJ2-1 gives the whole variable domain EAGVAQSPRYKIIEKRQSVAFWCNPISGHATLYWYQQILGQGPKLLIQFQNNGVVDDSQLPKDRFSAERLKGVDSTLKIQPAKLEDSAVYLCASSLEFSGGPNNEQFFGPGTRLTVL.

This rearrangement joins TRBV7-3 to TRBJ2-3; 7 bases are shared with TRBD2. The germline V gene has CDR1 SGHTA and CDR2 FQGTGA. This CDR3 contains 15 residues. V was clipped by 6 bases and J by 1 base; unmatched bases: 7. The CDR3 DNA follows: TGTGCCAGCAGTCTTACTAGCGCGGGCACAGATACGCAGTATTTT. Amino acid sequence: CASSLTSAGTDTQYF.